This T cell receptor beta chain was retrieved from a study of beta chain features in type 1 diabetes. Every bit of the isolated RNA underwent reverse transcription, so sequencing read expressed TCRB transcripts. Deep immunoSEQ sequencing covered naive, central memory and regulatory T cell samples. The repertoire was sequenced with immunoSEQ multiplex PCR; TCRdb's copy has only in-frame clones and lacks some. The sample has roughly 450,000 clones, approximately 15% seen once; the top ten hold around 0.039%. This CDR3 has 14 amino acids. CDR1 is SGHAT, CDR2 FQNNGV, per germline. V dropped 6 bases and J dropped 0 bases, with 11 bases sitting between them. This clone has only a few counts.

This chain connects TRBV11-2 to TRBJ1-1; D not certain. The clonotype was recovered from a young man in good health. Material: naive CD4+ T cells from blood. The chain's CDR3 is CASRVGPMNTEAFF. For the CDR3, the DNA is TGTGCCAGCAGGGTAGGCCCGATGAACACTGAAGCTTTCTTT.